This T cell receptor (beta chain) was observed in a study of T cell changes during pregnancy in multiple sclerosis. The CDR3 has 15 amino acids. With V trimmed by 3 bases and J by 3 bases, 4 bases remained unmatched. CDR1 and CDR2 (germline): LGHNA, YSLEER. Libraries were prepared by immunoSEQ multiplex PCR; TCRdb keeps only in-frame clonotypes and omits some of them. The sample shows 45,000 to 50,000 clones, roughly 94% of them seen only once. The source of this sequence is a female donor with multiple sclerosis, enrolled in a pregnancy study. V usage is TRBV4-3 and J usage is TRBJ2-1; TRBD2 agrees at 8 bases. The sample in question was CD8+ T cells from peripheral blood mononuclear cells, obtained before pregnancy. The CDR3, as DNA: TGCGCCAGCAGCCAGCCTACTAGCGGCTACAATGAGCAGTTCTTC. It is translated as CASSQPTSGYNEQFF.